A single sample is the source of the 23 T cell receptor beta chains below, sequenced in a study of CD8+ T cells in alopecia areata. The authors extracted RNA and reverse transcribed it into cDNA as the sequencing template. Only in-frame clones appear in the TCRdb table, and some are missing; sequencing was by immunoSEQ multiplex PCR. This table has 65,000 to 95,000 clones, just over 50% appearing once. Sequenced input: NKG2D-high CD8+ T cells sorted from blood. These receptors were collected from a human donor with alopecia areata.

This clone appeared a single time. The rearrangement links TRBV7-9 to TRBJ2-3; D possibly matches TRBD1 or TRBD2 (6 bases each). Germline CDR1 reads SEHNR; CDR2 reads FQNEAQ (reference sequence). The CDR3 loop spans 16 amino acids. V was shortened by 5 bases and J by 2 bases, with 17 bases between the two germline ends. CDR3 DNA sequence: TGTGCCAGCAGCCCCCCTGGGGGGCCGGACACAGATACGCAGTATTTT. It specifies CASSPPGGPDTDTQYF.

The gene calls are TRBV6-5 and TRBJ1-4; D remains unclear. V was clipped by 7 bases and J by 0 bases, with 6 bases between them. Germline-derived CDR1 and CDR2 are MNHEY and SVGAGI. The CDR3 consists of 13 residues. The CDR3 sequence: CASTRTTNEKLFF. CDR3 in DNA: TGTGCCAGCACCAGAACAACTAATGAAAAACTGTTTTTT.

The genes are TRBV14 and TRBJ2-3; D remains unclear. Germline CDR1 and CDR2: SGHDN and FVKESK. V was cut by 5 bases and J by 5 bases, with 20 bases left in between. This CDR3 contains 16 residues. The CDR3 spells CASSLEVLHLEDTQYF. CDR3 DNA: TGTGCCAGCAGCTTAGAAGTCCTTCACCTCGAAGATACGCAGTATTTT.

The J gene is TRBJ2-1, the V gene TRBV27; TRBD2 matches at 13 bases. The germline V gene has CDR1 MNHEY and CDR2 SMNVEV (reference sequence). The CDR3 spans 15 residues. Trimming at V came to 5 bases and at J to 4 bases, leaving 2 bases not matched to a gene. In DNA, the CDR3 is TGTGCCAGCAGTACGACTAGCGGGAGGTACAATGAGCAGTTCTTC. This sequence encodes CASSTTSGRYNEQFF.

This clone was detected a few times. V and J are TRBV14 and TRBJ2-2, with TRBD2 as a possible D gene (5 bases). The V gene lost 4 bases and the J gene lost 8 bases, with 17 bases spanning the gap. Germline CDR1 and CDR2: SGHDN and FVKESK. CDR3 size: 15 residues. CDR3: CASSRLLLGPGELFF. In nucleotides, the CDR3 is TGTGCCAGCAGCCGCCTGCTACTAGGTCCGGGGGAGCTGTTTTTT.

The V gene is TRBV27, the J gene TRBJ2-7; 12 bases are a match to TRBD1. V lost 4 bases, J lost 6 bases, and 4 bases stayed unmatched. This CDR3 has 14 amino acids. Germline V lookup: CDR1 MNHEY, CDR2 SMNVEV (reference sequence). In DNA form, the CDR3 reads TGTGCCAGCAGTTCCCGGGACAGGGGGCTCGAGCAGTACTTC. This codes for CASSSRDRGLEQYF.

This clone was seen only a few times. CDR3 in amino acids: CASSLGGSNTEAFF. The CDR3, as DNA: TGTGCCAGCAGCTTAGGTGGGTCCAACACTGAAGCTTTCTTT. This sequence joins TRBV7-9 and TRBJ1-1, with unresolved D. The germline V gene has CDR1 SEHNR and CDR2 FQNEAQ (reference sequence). The germline V and J ends were trimmed by 1 base and 2 bases, with 8 bases remaining between them. This CDR3 contains 14 residues. Full variable domain (remainder filled in from reference TRBV7-9 and TRBJ1-1): DTGVSQNPRHKITKRGQNVTFRCDPISEHNRLYWYRQTLGQGPEFLTYFQNEAQLEKSRLLSDRFSAERPKGSFSTLEIQRTEQGDSAMYLCASSLGGSNTEAFFGQGTRLTVV.

V usage is TRBV7-8 and J usage is TRBJ2-3; D is unclear. Germline values: CDR1 SGHVS, CDR2 FQNEAQ. The CDR3 is 17 residues long. With 7 bases removed from V and 0 bases from J, the gap between germline ends came to 20 bases. The CDR3 sequence: CASIGLAQRISTDTQYF. The CDR3 coding sequence is TGTGCCAGCATCGGGTTAGCTCAGAGGATTAGCACAGATACGCAGTATTTT.

The chain employs TRBV21-1 and TRBJ1-2; the D call of TRBD1 is as the table states it, not checked on the DNA. TRBV21-1 is assigned pseudogene status. This CDR3 is built from 14 residues. The CDR3 region is CASNAKAQNYGYTF. In DNA, the CDR3 is TGTGCCAGCAACGCCAAAGCACAGAACTATGGCTACACCTTC.

V is TRBV6-5 and J is TRBJ2-3, with a possible D match to TRBD1 (5 bases). The CDR3 has 13 residues. The germline V and J ends were trimmed by 5 bases and 5 bases, with 11 bases remaining between them. Looked up from germline, CDR1 is MNHEY and CDR2 is SVGAGI. CDR3 DNA sequence: TGTGCCAGCAGTACACAGGCCCAAGATACGCAGTATTTT. Residues: CASSTQAQDTQYF.

The V call is TRBV28, the J call TRBJ2-7, with TRBD1 matching over 9 bases. This CDR3 has 13 residues. Germline lookup yields CDR1 MDHEN and CDR2 SYDVKM. The ends lost 8 bases at V and 6 bases at J; junction bases unmatched: 8. The CDR3 coding sequence is TGTGCCAGCCGACGGACAGGGGAGGTCGAGCAGTACTTC. Protein sequence: CASRRTGEVEQYF.

This chain joins TRBV6-5 and TRBJ2-7, with D unclear. The CDR3 has 13 residues. The germline CDR1 and CDR2 sequences are MNHEY and SVGAGI. Trimming pared 8 bases from V and 1 base from J, leaving 12 bases between. The CDR3 loop is CASGWPGSYEQYF. DNA of the CDR3: TGTGCCAGCGGCTGGCCCGGGTCCTACGAGCAGTACTTC.

The chain is built from TRBV5-1 and TRBJ2-1; TRBD2 agrees at 9 bases. The CDR3 is made up of 13 amino acids. Unmatched junction bases numbered 1, after V lost 5 bases and J lost 4 bases. Germline V gene sequence: CDR1 SGHRS, CDR2 YFSETQ. CDR3 residues: CASRTSGYNEQFF. CDR3 coding DNA: TGCGCCAGCAGGACTAGCGGATACAATGAGCAGTTCTTC.

Only a few counts were recorded for this clone. The chain employs TRBV19 and TRBJ2-7; D unclear. The CDR3 length is 13 residues. Trimming shortened V by 2 bases and J by 3 bases, and 8 bases separated the two germline ends. The V gene's germline CDR1 is LNHDA and CDR2 SQIVND (reference sequence). Here the CDR3 reads CASSIKILYEQYF. CDR3 nucleotides: TGTGCCAGTAGTATAAAGATCCTCTACGAGCAGTACTTC.

This clone was counted between two and nine times. The V gene is TRBV28, the J gene TRBJ1-1; weak D call: TRBD1 (6 bases). Per germline, CDR1 MDHEN and CDR2 SYDVKM. Trimming removed 1 base at V and 3 bases at J, with 9 bases between. There are 14 residues in the CDR3. For the CDR3, the DNA is TGTGCCAGCAGTTTATCTTCAGGGGACACTGAAGCTTTCTTT. It yields the protein CASSLSSGDTEAFF.

This clone has just one count. The chain combines TRBV7-2 with TRBJ2-5; 9 bases agree with TRBD2. The V segment lost 3 bases and the J segment 3 bases; nucleotides outside the gene matches: 8. This CDR3 has 16 residues. Looked up from germline, CDR1 is SGHTA and CDR2 is FQGNSA. CDR3 residues: CASSFLAGYFKETQYF. DNA of the CDR3: TGTGCCAGCAGCTTCCTAGCGGGATACTTTAAAGAGACCCAGTACTTC.

This chain joins TRBV19 and TRBJ1-1; D uncertain. Germline CDR1 LNHDA, CDR2 SQIVND (reference sequence). The V end lost 10 bases, the J end lost 2 bases, and 17 bases lay between the germline ends. The CDR3 has 14 residues. CDR3 residues: CATIVGPANTEAFF. As DNA, the CDR3 is TGTGCCACCATAGTCGGTCCAGCCAACACTGAAGCTTTCTTT.

This sequence joins TRBV27 and TRBJ2-1; D is possibly TRBD2 (5 bases). The V gene's germline CDR1 is MNHEY and CDR2 SMNVEV (reference sequence). The CDR3 is 14 residues long. Trimming stripped 8 bases from V and 2 bases from J, with 13 bases between. The CDR3 spells CASGMWRPYNEQFF. CDR3 nucleotides: TGTGCCAGCGGTATGTGGAGGCCCTACAATGAGCAGTTCTTC.

The gene calls are TRBV7-9 and TRBJ2-2; D unclear. The CDR3 spans 11 residues. CDR1 is SEHNR and CDR2 is FQNEAQ in the germline V gene (reference sequence). The CDR3 is CAGLNTGELFF. The CDR3 DNA sequence: TGTGCTGGGTTGAACACCGGGGAGCTGTTTTTT.

The V and J genes are TRBV9 and TRBJ1-5, with TRBD1 as a possible D gene (5 bases). V dropped 0 bases and J dropped 3 bases, with 13 bases sitting between them. The CDR3 spans 16 residues. CDR1 is SGDLS and CDR2 is YYNGEE in the germline V gene. The chain's CDR3 is CASSVGSGPPNQPQHF. The CDR3 nucleotides are TGTGCCAGCAGCGTAGGGTCGGGGCCCCCCAATCAGCCCCAGCATTTT.

V is TRBV30 and J is TRBJ1-2; no definite D call. Germline CDR1 is GTSNPN and CDR2 is SVGIG (reference sequence). V lost 1 base and J lost 5, with 11 bases in between. The CDR3 spans 13 residues. CDR3 in amino acids: CAWSDVSGYGYTF. The CDR3 DNA follows: TGTGCCTGGAGTGACGTCTCGGGGTATGGCTACACCTTC.

CDR3 sequence: CASSSDSSGANVLTF. The DNA for the CDR3 is TGTGCCAGCAGTTCGGACAGCTCTGGGGCCAACGTCCTGACTTTC. The rearrangement uses TRBV6-5 and TRBJ2-6; D might be TRBD1 (6 bases). Germline lookup yields CDR1 MNHEY and CDR2 SVGAGI. This CDR3 comprises 15 residues. V lost 4 bases, J lost 0 bases, and 7 bases lay in between.

This clone appeared a few times. The chain uses TRBV29-1 and TRBJ2-1; the match to TRBD2 covers 14 bases. The CDR3 runs to 19 residues. CDR1 SQVTM and CDR2 ANQGSEA come from the germline V gene. Losses at the gene ends were 4 bases for V and 5 bases for J; bases not matched to a gene: 16. CDR3 in DNA: TGCAGCGTTGCCGGACTAGCGGGAGGCACGACGACCAGGGACAATGAGCAGTTCTTC. This codes for CSVAGLAGGTTTRDNEQFF.